This T cell receptor beta chain was documented in a study of blood T cell repertoires in COVID-19. Study at large: In each case, the material was cDNA or gDNA derived from T cells, B-cell-depleted T cells, or PBMCs.

Original analysis: Amplification of reference gene primers provided the estimated nucleated cell counts. Only in-frame clones appear in the TCRdb table, and some are missing; sequencing was by immunoSEQ multiplex PCR. The V and J calls and clone size were taken over from that table, and D and trimming were inferred from the DNA. The data show about 210,000 clones, around 83% seen once. Trimming cost V 0 bases and J 7 bases, with 14 bases left between them. CDR1 SGHNT and CDR2 YYREEE come from the germline V gene (reference sequence). The CDR3 has 15 amino acids. Material: peripheral blood. The sequence derives from a man aged 50 to 59 with active or convalescent COVID-19. The rearrangement joins TRBV5-4 to TRBJ2-1; weak D call: TRBD1 (6 bases). The CDR3 reads CASSLGAGALNEQFF. DNA of the CDR3: TGTGCCAGCAGCTTGGGGGCAGGGGCGTTGAATGAGCAGTTCTTC.